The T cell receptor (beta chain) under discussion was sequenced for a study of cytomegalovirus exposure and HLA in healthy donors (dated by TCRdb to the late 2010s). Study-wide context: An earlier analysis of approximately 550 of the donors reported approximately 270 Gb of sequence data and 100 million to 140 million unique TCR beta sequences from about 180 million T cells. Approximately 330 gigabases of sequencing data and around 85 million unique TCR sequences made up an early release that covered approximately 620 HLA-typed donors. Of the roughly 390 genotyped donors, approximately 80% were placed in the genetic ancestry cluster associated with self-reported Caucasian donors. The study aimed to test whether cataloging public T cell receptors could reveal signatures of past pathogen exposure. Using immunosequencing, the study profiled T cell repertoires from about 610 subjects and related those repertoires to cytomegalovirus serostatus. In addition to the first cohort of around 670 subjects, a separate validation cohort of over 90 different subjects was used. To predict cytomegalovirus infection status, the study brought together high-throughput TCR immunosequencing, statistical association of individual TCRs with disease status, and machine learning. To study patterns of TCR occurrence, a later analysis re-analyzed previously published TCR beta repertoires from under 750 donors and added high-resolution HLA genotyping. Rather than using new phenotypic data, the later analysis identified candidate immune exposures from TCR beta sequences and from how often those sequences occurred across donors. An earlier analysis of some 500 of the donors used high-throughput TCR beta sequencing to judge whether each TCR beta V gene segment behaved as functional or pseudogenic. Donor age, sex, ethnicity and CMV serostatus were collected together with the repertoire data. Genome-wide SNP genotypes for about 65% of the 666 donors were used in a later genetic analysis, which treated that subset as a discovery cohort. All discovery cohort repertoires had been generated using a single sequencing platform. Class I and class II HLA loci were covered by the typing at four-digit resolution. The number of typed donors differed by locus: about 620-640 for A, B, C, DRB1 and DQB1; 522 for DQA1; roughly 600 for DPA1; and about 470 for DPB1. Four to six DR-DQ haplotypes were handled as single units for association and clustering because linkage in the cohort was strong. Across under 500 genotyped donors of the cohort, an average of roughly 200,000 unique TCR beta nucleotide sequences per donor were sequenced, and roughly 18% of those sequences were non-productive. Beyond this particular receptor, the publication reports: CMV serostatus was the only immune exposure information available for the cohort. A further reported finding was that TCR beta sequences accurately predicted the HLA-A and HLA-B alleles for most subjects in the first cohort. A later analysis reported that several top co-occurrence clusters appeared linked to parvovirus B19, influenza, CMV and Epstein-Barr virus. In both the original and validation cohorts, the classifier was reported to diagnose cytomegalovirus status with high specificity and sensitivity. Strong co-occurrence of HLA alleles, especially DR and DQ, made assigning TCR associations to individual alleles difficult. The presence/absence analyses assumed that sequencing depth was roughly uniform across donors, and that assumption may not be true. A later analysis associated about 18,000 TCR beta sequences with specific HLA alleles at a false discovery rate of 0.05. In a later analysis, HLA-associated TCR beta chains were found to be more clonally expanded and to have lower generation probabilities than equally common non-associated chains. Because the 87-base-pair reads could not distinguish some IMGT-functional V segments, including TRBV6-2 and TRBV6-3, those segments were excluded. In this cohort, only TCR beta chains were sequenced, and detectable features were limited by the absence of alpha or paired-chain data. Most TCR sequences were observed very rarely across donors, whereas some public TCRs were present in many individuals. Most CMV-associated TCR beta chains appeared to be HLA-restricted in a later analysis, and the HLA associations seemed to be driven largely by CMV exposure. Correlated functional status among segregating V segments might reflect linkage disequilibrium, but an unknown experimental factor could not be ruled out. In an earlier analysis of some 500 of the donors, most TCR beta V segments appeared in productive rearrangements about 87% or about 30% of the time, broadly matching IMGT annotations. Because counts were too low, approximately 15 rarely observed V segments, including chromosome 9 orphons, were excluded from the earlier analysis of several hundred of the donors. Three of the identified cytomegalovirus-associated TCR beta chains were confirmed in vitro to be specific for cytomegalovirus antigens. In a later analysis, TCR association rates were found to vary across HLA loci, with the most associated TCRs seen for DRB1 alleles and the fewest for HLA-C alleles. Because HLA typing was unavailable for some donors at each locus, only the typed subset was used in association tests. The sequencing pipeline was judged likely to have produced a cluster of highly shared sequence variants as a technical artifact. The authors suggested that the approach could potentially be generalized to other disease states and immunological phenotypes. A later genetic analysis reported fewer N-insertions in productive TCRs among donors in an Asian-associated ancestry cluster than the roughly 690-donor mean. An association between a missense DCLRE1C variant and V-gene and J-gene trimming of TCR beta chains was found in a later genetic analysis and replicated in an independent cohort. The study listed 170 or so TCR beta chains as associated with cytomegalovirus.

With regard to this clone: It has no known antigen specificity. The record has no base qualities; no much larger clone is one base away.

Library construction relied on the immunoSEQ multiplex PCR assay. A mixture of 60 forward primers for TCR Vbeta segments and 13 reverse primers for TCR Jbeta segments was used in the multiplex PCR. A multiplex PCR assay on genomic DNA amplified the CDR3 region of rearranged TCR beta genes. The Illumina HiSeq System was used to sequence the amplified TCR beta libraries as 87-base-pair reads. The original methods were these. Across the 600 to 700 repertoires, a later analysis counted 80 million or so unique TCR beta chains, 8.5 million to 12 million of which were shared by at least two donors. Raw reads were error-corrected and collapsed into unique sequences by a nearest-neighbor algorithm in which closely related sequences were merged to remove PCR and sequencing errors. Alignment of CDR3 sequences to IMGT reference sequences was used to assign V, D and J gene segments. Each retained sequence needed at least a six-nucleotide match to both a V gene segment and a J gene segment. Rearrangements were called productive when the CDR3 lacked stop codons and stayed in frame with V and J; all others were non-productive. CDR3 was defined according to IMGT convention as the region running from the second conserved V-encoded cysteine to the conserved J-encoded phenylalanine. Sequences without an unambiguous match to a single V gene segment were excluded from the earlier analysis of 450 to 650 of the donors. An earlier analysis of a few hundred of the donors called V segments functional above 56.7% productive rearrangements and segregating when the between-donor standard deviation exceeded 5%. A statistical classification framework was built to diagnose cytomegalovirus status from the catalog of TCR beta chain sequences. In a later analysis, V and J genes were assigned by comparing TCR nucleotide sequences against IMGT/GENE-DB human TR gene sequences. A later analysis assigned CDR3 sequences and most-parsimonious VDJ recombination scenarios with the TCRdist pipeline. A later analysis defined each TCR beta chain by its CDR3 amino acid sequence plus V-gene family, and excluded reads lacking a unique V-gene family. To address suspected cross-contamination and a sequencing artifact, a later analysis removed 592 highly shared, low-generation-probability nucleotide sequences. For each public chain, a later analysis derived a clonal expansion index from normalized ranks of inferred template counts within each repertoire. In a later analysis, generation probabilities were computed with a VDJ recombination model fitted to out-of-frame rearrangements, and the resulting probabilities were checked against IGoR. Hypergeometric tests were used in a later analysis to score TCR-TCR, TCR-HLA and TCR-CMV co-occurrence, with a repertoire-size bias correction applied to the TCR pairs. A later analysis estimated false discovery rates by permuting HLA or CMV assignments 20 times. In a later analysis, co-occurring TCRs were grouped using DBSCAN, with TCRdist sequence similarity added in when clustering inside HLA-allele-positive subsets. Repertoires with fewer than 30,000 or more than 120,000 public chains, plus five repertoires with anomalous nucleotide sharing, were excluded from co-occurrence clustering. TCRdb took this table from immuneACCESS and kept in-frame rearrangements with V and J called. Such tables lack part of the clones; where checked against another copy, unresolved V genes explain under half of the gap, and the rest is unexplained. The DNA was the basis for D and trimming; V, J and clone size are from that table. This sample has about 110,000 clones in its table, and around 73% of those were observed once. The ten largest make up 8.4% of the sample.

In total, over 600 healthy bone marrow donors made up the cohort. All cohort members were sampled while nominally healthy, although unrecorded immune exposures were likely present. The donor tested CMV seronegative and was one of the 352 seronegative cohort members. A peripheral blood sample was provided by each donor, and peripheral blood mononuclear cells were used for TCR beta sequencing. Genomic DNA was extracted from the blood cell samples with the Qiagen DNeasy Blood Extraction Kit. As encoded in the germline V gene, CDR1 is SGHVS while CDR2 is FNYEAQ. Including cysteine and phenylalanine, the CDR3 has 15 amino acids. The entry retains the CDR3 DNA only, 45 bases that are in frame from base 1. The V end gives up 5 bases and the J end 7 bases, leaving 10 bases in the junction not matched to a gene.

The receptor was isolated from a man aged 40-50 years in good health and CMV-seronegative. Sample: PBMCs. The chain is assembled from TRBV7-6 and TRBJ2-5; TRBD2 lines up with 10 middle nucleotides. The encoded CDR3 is CASSLSTSGQGTQYF. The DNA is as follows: TGTGCCAGCAGCCTATCGACTAGCGGGCAGGGGACCCAGTACTTC.